This T cell receptor beta chain was identified during a study of shared T cell receptors in the human thymus. This clone showed up just once. The CDR3 covers 15 residues. The J segment lost 3 bases and the V segment lost 3 bases, leaving 5 bases of the junction unmatched. Germline CDR1 is MNHEY and CDR2 is SMNVEV (reference sequence). Here immunoSEQ multiplex PCR was the method, and the copy in TCRdb shows in-frame clones only, minus some. The profile covers hundreds of thousands of clones, with approximately 87% appearing a single time and roughly 0.0086% taken by the ten largest. The same specimen was also included in a second study, on human thymus T cells. That source reports: Resections from corrective heart surgery provided thymus tissue. Thymic and blood repertoires seemed to show skewed V and J gene use.

The sequence came from a boy under two years old with a congenital heart defect. The sequencing sample was made of thymocytes. V is TRBV27 and J is TRBJ2-1; 7 nucleotides align to TRBD2. CDR3 protein: CASSFLAESYNEQFF. The CDR3 nucleotides are TGTGCCAGCAGTTTCCTAGCGGAGAGCTACAATGAGCAGTTCTTC.